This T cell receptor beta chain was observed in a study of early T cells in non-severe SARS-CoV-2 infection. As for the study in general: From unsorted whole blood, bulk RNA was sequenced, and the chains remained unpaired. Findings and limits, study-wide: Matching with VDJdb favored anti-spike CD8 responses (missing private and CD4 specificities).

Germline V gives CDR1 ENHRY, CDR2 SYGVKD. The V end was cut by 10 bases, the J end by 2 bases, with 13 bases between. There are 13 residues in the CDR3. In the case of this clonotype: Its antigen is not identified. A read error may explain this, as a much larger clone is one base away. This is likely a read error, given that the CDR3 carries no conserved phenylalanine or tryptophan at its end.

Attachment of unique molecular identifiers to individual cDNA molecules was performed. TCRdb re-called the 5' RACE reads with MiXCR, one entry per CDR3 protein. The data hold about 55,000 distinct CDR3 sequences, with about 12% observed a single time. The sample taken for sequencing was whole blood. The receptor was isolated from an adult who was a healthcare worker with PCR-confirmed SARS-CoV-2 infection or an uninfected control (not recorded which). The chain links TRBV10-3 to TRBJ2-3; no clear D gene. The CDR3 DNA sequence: TGTGCCACCCGGGCCCTTATCACAGATACGCAGTATCTT. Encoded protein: CATRALITDTQYL.